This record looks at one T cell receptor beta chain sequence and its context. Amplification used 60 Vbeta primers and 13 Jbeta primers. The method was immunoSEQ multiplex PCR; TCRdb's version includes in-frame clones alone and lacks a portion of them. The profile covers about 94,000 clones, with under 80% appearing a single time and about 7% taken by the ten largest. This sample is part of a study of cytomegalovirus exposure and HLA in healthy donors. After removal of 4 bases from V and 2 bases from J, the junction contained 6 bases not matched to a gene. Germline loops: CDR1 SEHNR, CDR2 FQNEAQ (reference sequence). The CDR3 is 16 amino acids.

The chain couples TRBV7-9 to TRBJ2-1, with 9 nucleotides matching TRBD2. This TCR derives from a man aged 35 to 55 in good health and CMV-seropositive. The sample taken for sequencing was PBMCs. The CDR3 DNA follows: TGTGCCAGCAGCTCTCCCCGGACTAGCGCCTACAATGAGCAGTTCTTC. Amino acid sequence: CASSSPRTSAYNEQFF.